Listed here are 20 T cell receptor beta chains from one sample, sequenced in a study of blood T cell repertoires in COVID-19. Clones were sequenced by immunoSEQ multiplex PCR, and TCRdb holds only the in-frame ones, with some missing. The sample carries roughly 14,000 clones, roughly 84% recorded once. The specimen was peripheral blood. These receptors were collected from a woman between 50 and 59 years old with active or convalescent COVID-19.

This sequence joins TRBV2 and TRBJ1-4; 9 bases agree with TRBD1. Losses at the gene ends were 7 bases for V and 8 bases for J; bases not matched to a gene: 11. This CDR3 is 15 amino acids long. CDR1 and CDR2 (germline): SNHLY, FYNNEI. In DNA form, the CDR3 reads TGTGCCAGCATTTTACAGGGGGCAATTGGAGAAAAACTGTTTTTT. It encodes CASILQGAIGEKLFF. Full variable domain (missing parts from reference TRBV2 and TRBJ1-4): EPEVTQTPSHQVTQMGQEVILRCVPISNHLYFYWYRQILGQKVEFLVSFYNNEISEKSEIFDDQFSVERPDGSNFTLKIRSTKLEDSAMYFCASILQGAIGEKLFFGSGTQLSVL.

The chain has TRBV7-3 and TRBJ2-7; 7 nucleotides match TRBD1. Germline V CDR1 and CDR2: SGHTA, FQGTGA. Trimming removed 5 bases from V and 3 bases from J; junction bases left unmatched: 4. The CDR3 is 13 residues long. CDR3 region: CASSPRQGYEQYF. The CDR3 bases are TGTGCCAGCAGCCCCCGACAGGGCTACGAGCAGTACTTC. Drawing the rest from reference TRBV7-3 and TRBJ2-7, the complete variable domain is GAGVSQTPSNKVTEKGKYVELRCDPISGHTALYWYRQSLGQGPEFLIYFQGTGAADDSGLPNDRFFAVRPEGSVSTLKIQRTERGDSAVYLCASSPRQGYEQYFGPGTRLTVT.

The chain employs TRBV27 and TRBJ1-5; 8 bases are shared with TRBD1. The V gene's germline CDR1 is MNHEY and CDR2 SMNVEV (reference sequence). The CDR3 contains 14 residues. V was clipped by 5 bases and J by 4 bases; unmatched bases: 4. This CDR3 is CASSVQGGNQPQHF. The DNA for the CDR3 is TGTGCCAGCAGTGTACAGGGGGGGAATCAGCCCCAGCATTTT.

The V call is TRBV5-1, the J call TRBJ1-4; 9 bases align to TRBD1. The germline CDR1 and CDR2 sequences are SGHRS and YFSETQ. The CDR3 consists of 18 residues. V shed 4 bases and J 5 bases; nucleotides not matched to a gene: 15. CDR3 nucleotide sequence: TGCGCCAGCAGCCCACAGGGGGCGCGTATCTGGGGAAATGAAAAACTGTTTTTT. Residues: CASSPQGARIWGNEKLFF.

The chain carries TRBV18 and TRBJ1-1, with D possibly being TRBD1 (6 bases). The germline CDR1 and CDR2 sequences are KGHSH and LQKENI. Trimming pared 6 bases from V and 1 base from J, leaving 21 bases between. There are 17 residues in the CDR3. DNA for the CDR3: TGTGCCAGCTCGAAATCGATACAGGGCACTTCGAACACTGAAGCTTTCTTT. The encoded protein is CASSKSIQGTSNTEAFF.

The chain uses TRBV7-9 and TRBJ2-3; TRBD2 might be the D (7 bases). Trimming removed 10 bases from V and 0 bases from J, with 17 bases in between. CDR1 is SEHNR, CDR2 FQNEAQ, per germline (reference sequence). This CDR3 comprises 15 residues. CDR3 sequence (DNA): TGTGCCACCCAGAGGGGGGGTGCTAGCACAGATACGCAGTATTTT. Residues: CATQRGGASTDTQYF.

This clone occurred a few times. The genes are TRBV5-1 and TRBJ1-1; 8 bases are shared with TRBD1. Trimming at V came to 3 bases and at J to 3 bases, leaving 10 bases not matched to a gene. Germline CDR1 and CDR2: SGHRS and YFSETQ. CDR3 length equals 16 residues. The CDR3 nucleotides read TGCGCCAGCAGCTATACCTGGACAGGGATGGACACTGAAGCTTTCTTT. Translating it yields CASSYTWTGMDTEAFF.

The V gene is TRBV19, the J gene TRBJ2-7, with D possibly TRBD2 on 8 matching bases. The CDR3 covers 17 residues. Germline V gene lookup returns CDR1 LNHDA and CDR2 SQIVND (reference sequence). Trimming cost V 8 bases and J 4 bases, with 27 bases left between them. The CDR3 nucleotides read TGTGCCAGTGCTACCGGGACAGTGAGCGGGAGAGGTTACGAGCAGTACTTC. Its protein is CASATGTVSGRGYEQYF.

The CDR3 loop reads CAWSKGAWTEAFF. As DNA, the CDR3 is TGTGCCTGGAGTAAAGGGGCGTGGACTGAAGCTTTCTTT. The rearrangement uses TRBV30 and TRBJ1-1; D possibly corresponds to TRBD1 (5 bases). CDR1 and CDR2 from the germline V gene are GTSNPN and SVGIG (reference sequence). Trimming removed 2 bases at V and 5 bases at J, with 12 bases between. The CDR3 has 13 residues.

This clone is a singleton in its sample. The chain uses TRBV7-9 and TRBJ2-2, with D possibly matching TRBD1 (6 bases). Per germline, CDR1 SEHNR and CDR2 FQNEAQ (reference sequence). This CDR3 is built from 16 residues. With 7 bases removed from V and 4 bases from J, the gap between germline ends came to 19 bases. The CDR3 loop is CASIRDQGKGTGELFF. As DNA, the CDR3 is TGTGCCAGCATCCGAGATCAGGGGAAGGGCACCGGGGAGCTGTTTTTT.

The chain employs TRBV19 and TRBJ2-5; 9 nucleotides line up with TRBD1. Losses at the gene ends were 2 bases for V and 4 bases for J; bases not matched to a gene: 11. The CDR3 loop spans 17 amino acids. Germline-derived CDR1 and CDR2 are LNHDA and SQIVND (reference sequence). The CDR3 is CASSIQRRTGARETQYF. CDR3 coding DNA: TGTGCCAGTAGTATACAGCGCCGGACAGGGGCGCGAGAGACCCAGTACTTC.

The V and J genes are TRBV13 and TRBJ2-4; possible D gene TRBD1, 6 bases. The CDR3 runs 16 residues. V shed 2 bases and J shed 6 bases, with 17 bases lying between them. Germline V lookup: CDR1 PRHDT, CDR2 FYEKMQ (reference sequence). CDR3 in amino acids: CASSLRGQGLGNIQYF. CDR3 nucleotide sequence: TGTGCCAGCAGCTTACGTGGGCAGGGGTTGGGAAACATTCAGTACTTC.

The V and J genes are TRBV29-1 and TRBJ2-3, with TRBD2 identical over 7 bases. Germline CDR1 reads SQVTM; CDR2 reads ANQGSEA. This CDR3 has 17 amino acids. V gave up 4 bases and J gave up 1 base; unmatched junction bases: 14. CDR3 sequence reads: CSVVSREGRGGTDTQYF. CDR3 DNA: TGCAGCGTTGTTTCGAGGGAGGGCCGGGGCGGCACAGATACGCAGTATTTT.

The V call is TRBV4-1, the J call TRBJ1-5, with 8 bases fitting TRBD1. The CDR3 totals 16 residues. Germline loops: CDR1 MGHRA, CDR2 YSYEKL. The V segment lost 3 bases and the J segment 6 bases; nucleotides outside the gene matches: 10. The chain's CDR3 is CASSHSGGLEGQPQHF. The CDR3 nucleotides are TGCGCCAGCAGCCACTCAGGGGGCCTTGAGGGTCAGCCCCAGCATTTT.

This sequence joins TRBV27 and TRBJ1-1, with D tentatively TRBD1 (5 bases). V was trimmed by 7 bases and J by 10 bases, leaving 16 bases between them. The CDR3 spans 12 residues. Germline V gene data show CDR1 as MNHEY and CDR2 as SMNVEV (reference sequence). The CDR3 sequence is CASTPVGGLAFF. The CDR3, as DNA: TGTGCCAGCACCCCTGTGGGGGGTTTAGCTTTCTTT.

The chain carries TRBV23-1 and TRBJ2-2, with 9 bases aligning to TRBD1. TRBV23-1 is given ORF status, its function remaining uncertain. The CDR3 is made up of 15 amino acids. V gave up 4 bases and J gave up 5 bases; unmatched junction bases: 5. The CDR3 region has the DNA TGCGCCAGCAGTCCACGGGACAGGGATACCGGGGAGCTGTTTTTT. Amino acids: CASSPRDRDTGELFF.

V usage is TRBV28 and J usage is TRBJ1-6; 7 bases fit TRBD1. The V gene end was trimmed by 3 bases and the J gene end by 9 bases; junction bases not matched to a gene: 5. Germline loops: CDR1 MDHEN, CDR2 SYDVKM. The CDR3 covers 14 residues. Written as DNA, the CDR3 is TGTGCCAGCAGTTTGCGACAGGGCGGTTCACCCCTCCACTTT. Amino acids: CASSLRQGGSPLHF.

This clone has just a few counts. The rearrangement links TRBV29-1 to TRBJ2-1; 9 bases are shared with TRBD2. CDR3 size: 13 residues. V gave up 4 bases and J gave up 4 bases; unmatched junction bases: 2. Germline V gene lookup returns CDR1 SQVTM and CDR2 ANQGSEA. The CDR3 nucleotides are TGCAGCGTTGGCCTAGCGGGATACAATGAGCAGTTCTTC. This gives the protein CSVGLAGYNEQFF.

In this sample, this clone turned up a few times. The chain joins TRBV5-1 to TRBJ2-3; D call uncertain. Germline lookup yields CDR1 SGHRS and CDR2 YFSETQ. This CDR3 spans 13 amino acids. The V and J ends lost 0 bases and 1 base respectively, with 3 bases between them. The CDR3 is CASSLAGTDTQYF. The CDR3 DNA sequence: TGCGCCAGCAGCTTGGCAGGCACAGATACGCAGTATTTT.

The CDR3 region has the DNA TGTGCCAGCAGTCCGACTAGCGGGAGGGCCGTCACCGGGGAGCTGTTTTTT. It is translated as CASSPTSGRAVTGELFF. The genes are TRBV27 and TRBJ2-2; 14 nucleotides match TRBD2. Germline V lookup: CDR1 MNHEY, CDR2 SMNVEV (reference sequence). There are 17 residues in the CDR3. V lost 5 bases to trimming and J lost 4 bases; unmatched junction nucleotides: 6.